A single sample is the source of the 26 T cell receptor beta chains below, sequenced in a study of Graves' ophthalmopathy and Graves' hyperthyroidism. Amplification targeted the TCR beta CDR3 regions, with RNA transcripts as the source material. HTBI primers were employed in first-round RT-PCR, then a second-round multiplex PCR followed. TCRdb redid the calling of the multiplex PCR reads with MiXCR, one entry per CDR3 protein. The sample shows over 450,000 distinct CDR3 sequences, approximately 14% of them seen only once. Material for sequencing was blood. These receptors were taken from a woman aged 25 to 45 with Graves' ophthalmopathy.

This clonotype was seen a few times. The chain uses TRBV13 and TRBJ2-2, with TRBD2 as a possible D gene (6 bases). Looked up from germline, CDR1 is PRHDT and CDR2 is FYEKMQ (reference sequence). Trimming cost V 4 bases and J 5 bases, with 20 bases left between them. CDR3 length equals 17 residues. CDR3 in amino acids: CASSSRSGTLWTGELFF. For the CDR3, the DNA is TGTGCCAGCAGCTCAAGATCCGGGACTTTGTGGACCGGGGAGCTGTTTTTT.

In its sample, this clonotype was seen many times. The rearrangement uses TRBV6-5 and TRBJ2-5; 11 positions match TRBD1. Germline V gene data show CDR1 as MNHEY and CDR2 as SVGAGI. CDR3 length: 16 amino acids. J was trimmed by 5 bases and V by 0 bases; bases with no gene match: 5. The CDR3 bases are TGTGCCAGCAGTTACTCGAGGACAGGGGGCTATGAGACCCAGTACTTC. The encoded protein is CASSYSRTGGYETQYF.

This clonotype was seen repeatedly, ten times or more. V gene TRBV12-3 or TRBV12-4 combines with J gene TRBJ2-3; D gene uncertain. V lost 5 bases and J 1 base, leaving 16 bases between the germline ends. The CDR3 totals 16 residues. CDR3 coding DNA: TGTGCCAGCAGTCCCGGCGTTGGGTACGGCACAGATACGCAGTATTTT. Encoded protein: CASSPGVGYGTDTQYF.

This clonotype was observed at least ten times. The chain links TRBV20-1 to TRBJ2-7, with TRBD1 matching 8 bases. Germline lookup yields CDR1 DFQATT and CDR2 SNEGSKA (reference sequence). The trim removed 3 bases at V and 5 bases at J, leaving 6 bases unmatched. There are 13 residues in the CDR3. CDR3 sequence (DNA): TGCAGTGCTAGTGCCAGGGGGCTGGACGAGCAGTACTTC. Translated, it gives CSASARGLDEQYF.

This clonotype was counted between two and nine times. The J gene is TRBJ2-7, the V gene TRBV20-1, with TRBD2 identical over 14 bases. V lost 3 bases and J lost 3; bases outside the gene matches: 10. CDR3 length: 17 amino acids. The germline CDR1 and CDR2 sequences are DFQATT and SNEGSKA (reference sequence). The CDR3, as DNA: TGCAGTGCTAGTGGATCCGGGACTAGCGGGAGTAGCTACGAGCAGTACTTC. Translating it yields CSASGSGTSGSSYEQYF.

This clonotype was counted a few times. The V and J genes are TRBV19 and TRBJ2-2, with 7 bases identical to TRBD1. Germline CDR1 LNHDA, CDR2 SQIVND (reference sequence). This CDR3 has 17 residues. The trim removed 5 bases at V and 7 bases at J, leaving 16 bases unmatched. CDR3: CASSPNPGTATYGELFF. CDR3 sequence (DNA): TGTGCCAGTAGTCCAAACCCCGGGACAGCCACCTACGGGGAGCTGTTTTTT.

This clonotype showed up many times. The CDR3: CASSLSTSGRVVSSKNIQYF. Written as DNA, the CDR3 is TGTGCCAGCAGTTTATCGACTAGCGGGAGGGTAGTCTCCTCCAAAAACATTCAGTACTTC. The V gene is TRBV28, the J gene TRBJ2-4, with 14 bases identical to TRBD2. The CDR3 spans 20 residues. Losses at the gene ends were 1 base for V and 2 bases for J; bases not matched to a gene: 10. CDR1 is MDHEN, CDR2 SYDVKM, per germline.

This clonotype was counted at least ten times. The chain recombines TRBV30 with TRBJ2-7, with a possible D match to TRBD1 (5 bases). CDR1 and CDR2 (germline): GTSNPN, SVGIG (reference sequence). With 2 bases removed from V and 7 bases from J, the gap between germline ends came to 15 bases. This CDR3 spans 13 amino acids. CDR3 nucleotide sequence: TGTGCCTGGAGTTTCACATCAGGGCAGGAGCAGTACTTC. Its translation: CAWSFTSGQEQYF.

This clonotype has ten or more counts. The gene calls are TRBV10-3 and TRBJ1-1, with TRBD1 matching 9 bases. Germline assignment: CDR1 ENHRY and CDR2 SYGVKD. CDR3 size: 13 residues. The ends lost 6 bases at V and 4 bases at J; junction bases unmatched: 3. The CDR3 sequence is CAIRGQGSTEAFF. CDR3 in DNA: TGTGCCATCAGGGGACAGGGATCCACTGAAGCTTTCTTT.

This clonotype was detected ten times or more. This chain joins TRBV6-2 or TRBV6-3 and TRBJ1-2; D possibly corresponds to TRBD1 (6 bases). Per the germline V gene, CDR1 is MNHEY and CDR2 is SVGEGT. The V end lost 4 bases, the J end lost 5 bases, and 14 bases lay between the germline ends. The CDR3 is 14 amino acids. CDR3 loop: CASSFVRGGYGYTF. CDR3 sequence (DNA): TGTGCCAGCAGTTTCGTCAGGGGTGGATATGGCTACACCTTC.

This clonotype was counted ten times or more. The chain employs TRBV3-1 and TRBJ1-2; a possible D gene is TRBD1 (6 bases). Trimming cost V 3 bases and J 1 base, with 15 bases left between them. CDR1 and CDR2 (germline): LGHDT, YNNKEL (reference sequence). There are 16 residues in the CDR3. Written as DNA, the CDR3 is TGTGCCAGCAGCCATCCCCTTGGGACATTTAACTATGGCTACACCTTC. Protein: CASSHPLGTFNYGYTF.

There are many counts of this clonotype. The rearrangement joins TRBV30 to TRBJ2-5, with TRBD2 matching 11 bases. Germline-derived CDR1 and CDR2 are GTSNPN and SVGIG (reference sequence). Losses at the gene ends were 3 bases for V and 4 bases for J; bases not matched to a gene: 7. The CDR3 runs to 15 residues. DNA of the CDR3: TGTGCCTGGAGACTAGCGGGGGCCCTAAGAGAGACCCAGTACTTC. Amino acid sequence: CAWRLAGALRETQYF.

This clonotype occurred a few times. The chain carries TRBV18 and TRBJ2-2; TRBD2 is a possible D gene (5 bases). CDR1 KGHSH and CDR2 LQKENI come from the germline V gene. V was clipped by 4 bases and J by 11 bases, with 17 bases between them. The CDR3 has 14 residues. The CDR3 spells CASSRETISAELFF. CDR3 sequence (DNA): TGTGCCAGCTCACGGGAGACGATCTCGGCAGAGCTGTTTTTT. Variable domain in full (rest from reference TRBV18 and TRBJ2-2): NAGVMQNPRHLVRRRGQEARLRCSPMKGHSHVYWYRQLPEEGLKFMVYLQKENIIDESGMPKERFSAEFPKEGPSILRIQQVVRGDSAAYFCASSRETISAELFFGEGSRLTVL.

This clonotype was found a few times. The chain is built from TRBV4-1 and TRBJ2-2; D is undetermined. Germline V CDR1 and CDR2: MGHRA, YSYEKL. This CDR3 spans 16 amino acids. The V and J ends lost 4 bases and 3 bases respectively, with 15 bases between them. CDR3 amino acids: CASSPTGRRDTGELFF. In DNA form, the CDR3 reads TGCGCCAGCAGCCCAACCGGCCGTCGGGACACCGGGGAGCTGTTTTTT.

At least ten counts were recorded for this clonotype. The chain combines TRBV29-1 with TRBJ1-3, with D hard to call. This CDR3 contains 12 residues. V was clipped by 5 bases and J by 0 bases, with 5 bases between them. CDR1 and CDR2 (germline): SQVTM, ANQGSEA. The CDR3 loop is CSVKSSGNTIYF. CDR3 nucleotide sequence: TGCAGCGTTAAGAGCTCTGGAAACACCATATATTTT.

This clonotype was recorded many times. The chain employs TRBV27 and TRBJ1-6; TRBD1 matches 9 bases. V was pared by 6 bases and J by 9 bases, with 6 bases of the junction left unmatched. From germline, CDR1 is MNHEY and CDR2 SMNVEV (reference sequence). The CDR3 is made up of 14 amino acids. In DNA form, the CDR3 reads TGTGCCAGCAGACAGGGACAGGGCGGTTCACCCCTCCACTTT. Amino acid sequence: CASRQGQGGSPLHF.

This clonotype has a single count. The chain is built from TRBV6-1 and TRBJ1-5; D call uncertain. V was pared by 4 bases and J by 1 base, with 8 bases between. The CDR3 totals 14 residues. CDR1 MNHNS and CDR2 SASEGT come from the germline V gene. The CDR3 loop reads CASSATRSNQPQHF. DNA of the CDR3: TGTGCCAGCAGTGCGACTAGGAGCAATCAGCCCCAGCATTTT.

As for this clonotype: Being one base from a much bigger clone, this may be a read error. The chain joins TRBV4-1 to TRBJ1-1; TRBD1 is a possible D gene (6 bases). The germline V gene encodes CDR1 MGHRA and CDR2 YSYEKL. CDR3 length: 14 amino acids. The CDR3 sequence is CASSQGHGGTEACF. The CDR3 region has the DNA TGCGCCAGCAGCCAAGGCCACGGGGGCACTGAAGCTTGCTTT.

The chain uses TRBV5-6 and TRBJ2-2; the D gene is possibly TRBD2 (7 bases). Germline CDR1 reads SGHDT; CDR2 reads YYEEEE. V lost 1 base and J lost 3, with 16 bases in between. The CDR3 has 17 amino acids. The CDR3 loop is CASSLFGGGADTGELFF. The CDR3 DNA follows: TGTGCCAGCAGCTTGTTTGGGGGGGGGGCCGACACCGGGGAGCTGTTTTTT.

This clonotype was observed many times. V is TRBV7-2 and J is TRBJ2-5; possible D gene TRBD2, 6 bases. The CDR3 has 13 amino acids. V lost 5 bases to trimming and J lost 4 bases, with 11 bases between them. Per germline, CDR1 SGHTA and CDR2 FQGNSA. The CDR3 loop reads CASSGGSRETQYF. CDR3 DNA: TGTGCCAGCAGCGGGGGGTCTAGAGAGACCCAGTACTTC.

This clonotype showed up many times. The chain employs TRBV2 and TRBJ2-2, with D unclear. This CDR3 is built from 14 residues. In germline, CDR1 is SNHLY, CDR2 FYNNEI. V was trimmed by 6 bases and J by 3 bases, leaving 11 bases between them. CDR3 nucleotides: TGTGCCAGCAGGCTACCTGAGGACACCGGGGAGCTGTTTTTT. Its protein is CASRLPEDTGELFF.

The DNA for the CDR3 is TGTGCCAGCAGCTCCAGGGGGAGCCTCCACTTT. Encoded protein: CASSSRGSLHF. The rearrangement links TRBV5-6 to TRBJ1-6; TRBD1 matches at 7 bases. V shed 3 bases and J 15 bases; nucleotides not matched to a gene: 3. The CDR3 runs 11 residues. In germline, CDR1 is SGHDT, CDR2 YYEEEE.

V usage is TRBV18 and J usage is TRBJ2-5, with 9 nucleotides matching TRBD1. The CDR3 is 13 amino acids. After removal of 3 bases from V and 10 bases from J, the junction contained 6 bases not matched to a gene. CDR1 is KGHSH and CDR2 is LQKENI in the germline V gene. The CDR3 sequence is CASSPLDRGDQYF. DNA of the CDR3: TGTGCCAGCTCACCTTTGGACAGGGGAGACCAGTACTTC. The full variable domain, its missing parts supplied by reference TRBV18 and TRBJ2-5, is NAGVMQNPRHLVRRRGQEARLRCSPMKGHSHVYWYRQLPEEGLKFMVYLQKENIIDESGMPKERFSAEFPKEGPSILRIQQVVRGDSAAYFCASSPLDRGDQYFGPGTRLLVL.

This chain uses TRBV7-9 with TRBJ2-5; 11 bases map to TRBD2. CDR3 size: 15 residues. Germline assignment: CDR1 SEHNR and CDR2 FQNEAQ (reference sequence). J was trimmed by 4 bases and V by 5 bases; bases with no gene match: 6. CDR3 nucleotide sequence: TGTGCCAGCAGCAAGACTAGCGGGGTAACAGAGACCCAGTACTTC. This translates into CASSKTSGVTETQYF.

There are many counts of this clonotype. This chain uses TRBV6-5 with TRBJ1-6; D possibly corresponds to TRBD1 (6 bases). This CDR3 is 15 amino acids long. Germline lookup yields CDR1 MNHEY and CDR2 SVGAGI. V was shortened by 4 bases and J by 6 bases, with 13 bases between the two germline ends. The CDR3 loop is CASSSQGGRNSPLHF. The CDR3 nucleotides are TGTGCCAGCAGTTCACAGGGAGGCCGTAATTCACCCCTCCACTTT.

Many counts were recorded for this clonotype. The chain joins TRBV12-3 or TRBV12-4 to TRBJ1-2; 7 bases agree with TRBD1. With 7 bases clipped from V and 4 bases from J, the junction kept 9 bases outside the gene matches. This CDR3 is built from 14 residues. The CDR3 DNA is TGTGCCAGCACCCGGACAGGCAGGGCCTATGGCTACACCTTC. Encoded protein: CASTRTGRAYGYTF.